These T cell receptor beta chains were read from a single sample in a study of blood T cell repertoires in COVID-19. Repertoires were generated with immunoSEQ multiplex PCR, while TCRdb's copy carries only in-frame clones and drops some. The sample records 150,000 to 200,000 clones, about 83% being singletons. The specimen sequenced was peripheral blood. The receptors stem from a human donor in a cohort sampled during active COVID-19. Both conserved end residues are part of each CDR3. A D gene is named only where the DNA matches it firmly. Rows may omit the clone size; those that give it use once, few, many or a size class.

size: many; length: 11; J: TRBJ1-5; V: TRBV19; D: .; CDR3: CATGVGQPQHF; DNA: TGTGCCACAGGGGTAGGCCAGCCCCAGCATTTT
size: few; length: 13; J: TRBJ2-7; V: TRBV19; D: .; CDR3: CASSPTEGYEQYF; DNA: TGTGCCAGTAGTCCAACAGAAGGCTACGAGCAGTACTTC
size: .; length: 15; J: TRBJ1-5; V: TRBV6-1; D: .; CDR3: CASSEGAGVGQPQHF; DNA: TGTGCCAGCAGTGAAGGGGCAGGGGTGGGACAGCCCCAGCATTTT
size: .; length: 14; J: TRBJ2-7; V: TRBV3-1/TRBV3-2; D: .; CDR3: CASSQEGGTYEQYF; DNA: TGTGCCAGCAGCCAAGAGGGGGGTACCTACGAGCAGTACTTC
size: medium-sized; length: 13; J: TRBJ1-2; V: TRBV9; D: .; CDR3: CASSSIEGVGYTF; DNA: TGTGCCAGCAGCTCCATCGAAGGGGTTGGCTACACCTTC
size: .; length: 15; J: TRBJ1-3; V: TRBV18; D: .; CDR3: CASSPPAGAGNTIYF; DNA: TGTGCCAGCTCACCCCCCGCGGGGGCTGGAAACACCATATATTTT
size: .; length: 13; J: TRBJ2-7; V: TRBV7-8; D: .; CDR3: CASSLESGDEQYF; DNA: TGTGCCAGCAGCTTAGAATCAGGGGATGAGCAGTACTTC
size: few; length: 15; J: TRBJ2-5; V: TRBV5-1; D: TRBD2; CDR3: CASSGGLAGVETQYF; DNA: TGCGCCAGCAGCGGGGGACTAGCGGGAGTGGAGACCCAGTACTTC
size: .; length: 12; J: TRBJ2-1; V: TRBV29-1; D: TRBD1; CDR3: CSGAQGVNEQFF; DNA: TGCAGCGGGGCCCAGGGGGTAAATGAGCAGTTCTTC
size: .; length: 14; J: TRBJ2-2; V: TRBV7-3; D: .; CDR3: CASSSMGGAGELFF; DNA: TGTGCCAGCTCAAGTATGGGCGGGGCCGGGGAGCTGTTTTTT
size: .; length: 18; J: TRBJ1-6; V: TRBV19; D: .; CDR3: CASSIFATDNSYNSPLHF; DNA: TGTGCCAGTAGTATCTTCGCGACGGACAACTCCTATAATTCACCCCTCCACTTT
size: few; length: 14; J: TRBJ1-2; V: TRBV28; D: .; CDR3: CASSFERELYGYTF; DNA: TGTGCCAGCAGTTTCGAGCGGGAGCTTTATGGCTACACCTTC
size: .; length: 19; J: TRBJ1-2; V: TRBV13; D: TRBD1; CDR3: CASSIYSGTGRLPNYGYTF; DNA: TGTGCCAGCAGTATCTACTCCGGGACAGGAAGACTTCCAAACTATGGCTACACCTTC
size: .; length: 15; J: TRBJ2-3; V: TRBV24-1; D: TRBD1; CDR3: CATSEGQGVTDTQYF; DNA: TGTGCCACCAGTGAGGGACAGGGTGTCACAGATACGCAGTATTTT
size: .; length: 13; J: TRBJ1-6; V: TRBV27; D: TRBD1; CDR3: CASSHPGGSPLHF; DNA: TGTGCCAGCAGCCACCCAGGGGGTTCACCCCTCCACTTT
size: .; length: 14; J: TRBJ1-2; V: TRBV27; D: .; CDR3: CASSLSAPSLGYTF; DNA: TGTGCCAGCAGTTTATCGGCTCCCTCATTGGGCTACACCTTC
size: .; length: 14; J: TRBJ2-7; V: TRBV2; D: TRBD2; CDR3: CASTRLAGTGEQYF; DNA: TGTGCCAGCACGAGACTAGCGGGAACGGGAGAGCAGTACTTC
size: .; length: 14; J: TRBJ2-7; V: TRBV6-6; D: .; CDR3: CASSYSEGTYEQYF; DNA: TGTGCCAGCAGTTACTCAGAGGGAACCTACGAGCAGTACTTC